These 9 T cell receptor beta chains share one sample of origin, sequenced in a study of Graves' ophthalmopathy and Graves' hyperthyroidism. CDR3 regions of TCR beta were amplified from RNA transcripts. Investigators did first-round RT-PCR with HTBI primers, then second-round multiplex PCR. TCRdb called the multiplex PCR reads again in MiXCR, with one record for every CDR3 protein. In the table there are more than 1,000,000 distinct CDR3 sequences, around a third of which are singletons. Source material: peripheral blood or thyroid tissue (not recorded which). Source of these receptors: an adult man with Graves' hyperthyroidism.

The CDR3 sequence is CASTQQTNYGYTF. CDR3 DNA sequence: TGTGCCAGCACCCAGCAGACTAACTATGGCTACACCTTC. The V gene is TRBV6-9, the J gene TRBJ1-2; D gene uncertain. The ends were cut back, 7 bases at V and 0 bases at J, with 9 bases in the middle. In germline, CDR1 is MNHGY, CDR2 SVAAGI. The CDR3 is 13 residues long.

This clonotype was seen ten or more times. The chain combines TRBV12-3 or TRBV12-4 with TRBJ1-6, with TRBD1 matching 9 bases. V shed 5 bases and J 8 bases; nucleotides not matched to a gene: 4. The CDR3 contains 14 residues. DNA for the CDR3: TGTGCCAGCAGTGGGGGACAGGGCGATTCACCCCTCCACTTT. Its protein is CASSGGQGDSPLHF.

The genes are TRBV10-3 and TRBJ2-3; either TRBD1 or TRBD2 may fit D (7 bases each). The CDR3 runs to 15 residues. The germline CDR1 and CDR2 sequences are ENHRY and SYGVKD. Trimming stripped 10 bases from V and 4 bases from J, with 21 bases between. Here the CDR3 reads CASRGGAFRSDTQYF. As DNA, the CDR3 is TGTGCCAGCAGGGGGGGGGCTTTCCGCTCAGATACGCAGTATTTT.

Comments on this clonotype: This may arise from a read error, as a much more abundant clone is one base away. CDR3 bases: TGTGCCAGCAGCTTAGGAGGGGCTAAAGAGACCCAGTACTTC. This gives the protein CASSLGGAKETQYF. The chain is built from TRBV7-6 and TRBJ2-5; TRBD1 or TRBD2 may be the D gene (5 bases each). From germline, CDR1 is SGHVS and CDR2 FNYEAQ. V shed 1 base and J shed 3 bases, with 9 bases lying between them. The CDR3 spans 14 residues.

V and J are TRBV7-6 and TRBJ2-7; 14 bases match TRBD2. Germline loops: CDR1 SGHVS, CDR2 FNYEAQ. The trim removed 11 bases at V and 4 bases at J, leaving 10 bases unmatched. This CDR3 is 15 amino acids long. The CDR3 DNA reads TGTGCCCCGCCGACTAGCGGGAGGGCCGAGTACGAGCAGTACTTC. It codes for CAPPTSGRAEYEQYF. The entire variable domain, with the rest obtained from reference TRBV7-6 and TRBJ2-7, is as follows: GAGVSQSPRYKVTKRGQDVALRCDPISGHVSLYWYRQALGQGPEFLTYFNYEAQQDKSGLPNDRFSAERPEGSISTLTIQRTEQRDSAMYRCAPPTSGRAEYEQYFGPGTRLTVT.

The rearrangement links TRBV9 to TRBJ2-2; no firm D call. The CDR3 loop spans 14 amino acids. V shed 2 bases and J shed 8 bases, with 13 bases lying between them. Germline CDR1 SGDLS, CDR2 YYNGEE. In DNA form, the CDR3 reads TGTGCCAGCAGCGTCCTCCCCGCTCGAGGGGAGCTGTTTTTT. This encodes CASSVLPARGELFF. Together with reference TRBV9 and TRBJ2-2, the CDR3 gives the full variable domain: DSGVTQTPKHLITATGQRVTLRCSPRSGDLSVYWYQQSLDQGLQFLIQYYNGEERAKGNILERFSAQQFPDLHSELNLSSLELGDSALYFCASSVLPARGELFFGEGSRLTVL.

This clonotype showed up many times. The genes are TRBV7-2 and TRBJ1-2, with a tentative D call TRBD1 (5 bases). Looked up from germline, CDR1 is SGHTA and CDR2 is FQGNSA. Trimming left V 5 bases short and J 8 bases short, with 18 bases between. The CDR3 length is 14 residues. Here the CDR3 reads CASSPGFLIRGYTF. The DNA for the CDR3 is TGTGCCAGCAGCCCAGGGTTTTTGATTCGAGGCTACACCTTC.

This clonotype was seen more than once but under ten times. The chain carries TRBV7-6 and TRBJ1-4, with no clear D. Per the germline V gene, CDR1 is SGHVS and CDR2 is FNYEAQ. Trimming pared 4 bases from V and 8 bases from J, leaving 14 bases between. CDR3 length: 14 residues. This CDR3 reads CASSSGGLGEKLFF. The CDR3 DNA follows: TGTGCCAGCAGCTCCGGCGGCCTTGGGGAAAAACTGTTTTTT.

The chain employs TRBV12-3 or TRBV12-4 and TRBJ1-1, with D uncertain. The CDR3 totals 14 residues. Trimming took off 8 bases at V and 0 bases at J, with 13 bases between the two ends. The CDR3 nucleotides are TGTGCCAGCCTGGCAGTCCACATGAACACTGAAGCTTTCTTT. Translated: CASLAVHMNTEAFF.